What follows are 23 T cell receptor beta chains derived from one specimen sequenced in a study of CD8 T cells in Susac syndrome. The authors reverse transcribed roughly 0.45 to 1 ug RNA with random hexamers. TCRdb independently ran MiXCR on the immunoSEQ multiplex PCR reads; one entry per CDR3 protein. Of around 100,000 distinct CDR3 sequences listed, around 96% were seen once; the top ten hold 0.3%. Sequenced input: CD8+ T cells from PBMCs. Receptors originate from a human donor with Susac syndrome.

This sequence joins TRBV11-2 and TRBJ1-5; tentative D call: TRBD1 (5 bases). V was shortened by 2 bases and J by 7 bases, with 15 bases between the two germline ends. The CDR3 has 15 amino acids. The germline V gene has CDR1 SGHAT and CDR2 FQNNGV. CDR3: CASSLRGGPRQPQHF. CDR3 coding DNA: TGTGCCAGCAGCTTACGCGGGGGTCCGCGGCAGCCCCAGCATTTT.

The gene calls are TRBV2 and TRBJ2-3, with D perhaps matching TRBD2 (6 bases). The CDR3 loop spans 15 amino acids. CDR1 and CDR2 (germline): SNHLY, FYNNEI. The V end lost 5 bases, the J end lost 0 bases, and 12 bases lay between the germline ends. CDR3 protein: CASSLGGTSTDTQYF. CDR3 nucleotides: TGTGCCAGCAGTCTGGGAGGAACTAGCACAGATACGCAGTATTTT.

The CDR3 nucleotides are TGTGCCACCAGCAGAGGAGGGTGGGAGACCCAGTACTTC. Translated: CATSRGGWETQYF. The V and J genes are TRBV15 and TRBJ2-5, with TRBD2 as a possible D gene (5 bases). Germline CDR1 is LNHNV and CDR2 is YYDKDF (reference sequence). V was clipped by 1 base and J by 5 bases, with 8 bases between them. This CDR3 comprises 13 residues.

This clonotype was recorded a few times. The rearrangement joins TRBV29-1 to TRBJ1-2; possibly TRBD1 for D (5 bases). The CDR3 has 13 residues. Germline V gives CDR1 SQVTM, CDR2 ANQGSEA. V lost 5 bases to trimming and J lost 1 base, with 11 bases between them. CDR3 amino acids: CSVPGRLNYGYTF. CDR3 DNA sequence: TGCAGCGTTCCGGGACGGCTTAACTATGGCTACACCTTC.

The chain employs TRBV29-1 and TRBJ1-2; D possibly corresponds to TRBD1 (5 bases). The length of the CDR3 is 14 residues. Per the germline V gene, CDR1 is SQVTM and CDR2 is ANQGSEA. Trimming took off 7 bases at V and 2 bases at J, with 17 bases between the two ends. The CDR3 reads CSAGGLQENYGYTF. The CDR3 nucleotides are TGCAGCGCTGGGGGACTACAGGAAAACTATGGCTACACCTTC.

CDR3: CASSLAAGPQHF. For the CDR3, the DNA is TGTGCCAGCAGCTTGGCAGCTGGTCCCCAGCATTTT. The chain is built from TRBV5-6 and TRBJ1-5; no firm D call. Trimming pared 0 bases from V and 10 bases from J, leaving 8 bases between. The CDR3 loop spans 12 amino acids. The V gene's germline CDR1 is SGHDT and CDR2 YYEEEE.

This chain joins TRBV29-1 and TRBJ1-2; possible D gene TRBD1, 5 bases. The CDR3 runs to 11 residues. Germline assignment: CDR1 SQVTM and CDR2 ANQGSEA. The V and J ends lost 4 bases and 6 bases respectively, with 9 bases between them. The CDR3 coding sequence is TGCAGCGTTGTGGACACAGATGGCTACACCTTC. The encoded protein is CSVVDTDGYTF.

The chain couples TRBV4-1 to TRBJ1-2; no definite D call. Germline lookup yields CDR1 MGHRA and CDR2 YSYEKL. V was cut by 0 bases and J by 0 bases, with 8 bases left in between. This CDR3 region has 15 residues. DNA for the CDR3: TGCGCCAGCAGCCAAGAGGTGGCAACTAACTATGGCTACACCTTC. Protein: CASSQEVATNYGYTF.

This chain joins TRBV11-2 and TRBJ1-5; D uncertain. The CDR3 runs to 13 residues. The ends were cut back, 5 bases at V and 5 bases at J, with 10 bases in the middle. The germline CDR1 and CDR2 sequences are SGHAT and FQNNGV. The CDR3 protein is CASSPWGDQPQHF. For the CDR3, the DNA is TGTGCCAGCAGCCCCTGGGGAGATCAGCCCCAGCATTTT.

The chain is built from TRBV15 and TRBJ2-4, with D unclear. Trimming removed 3 bases at V and 3 bases at J, with 15 bases between. Germline lookup yields CDR1 LNHNV and CDR2 YYDKDF (reference sequence). The CDR3 length is 16 residues. CDR3 nucleotides: TGTGCCACCAGCAGGGACCCTCCCGCCGTCAAAAACATTCAGTACTTC. It translates to CATSRDPPAVKNIQYF.

This sequence joins TRBV4-1 and TRBJ2-2; no firm D call. Deletions cut 2 bases from V and 6 bases from J, with 7 bases between. CDR1 is MGHRA and CDR2 is YSYEKL in the germline V gene. CDR3 size: 13 residues. CDR3 sequence (DNA): TGCGCCAGCAGCCAAAGCGCGGCCGGGGAGCTGTTTTTT. Translating gives CASSQSAAGELFF.

V is TRBV28 and J is TRBJ1-1; TRBD1 aligns across 7 bases. The V gene's germline CDR1 is MDHEN and CDR2 SYDVKM. The ends lost 5 bases at V and 0 bases at J; junction bases unmatched: 6. The CDR3 runs to 15 residues. CDR3 DNA sequence: TGTGCCAGCAGTCTCCGACAGGGTATGAACACTGAAGCTTTCTTT. Amino acids: CASSLRQGMNTEAFF.

This clonotype is a singleton in its sample. The chain has TRBV29-1 and TRBJ2-1; D not certain. The CDR3 consists of 14 residues. V shed 6 bases and J shed 4 bases, with 16 bases lying between them. Germline V gene sequence: CDR1 SQVTM, CDR2 ANQGSEA. The CDR3 DNA is TGCAGCGTGCCAACCGGGTCTGAGTACAATGAGCAGTTCTTC. Translated: CSVPTGSEYNEQFF.

The rearrangement uses TRBV5-6 and TRBJ2-7, with D perhaps TRBD1 (5 bases). Germline CDR1 reads SGHDT; CDR2 reads YYEEEE. The ends were cut back, 4 bases at V and 3 bases at J, with 11 bases in the middle. The CDR3 has 13 residues. The CDR3 loop is CASSKDSYYEQYF. Written as DNA, the CDR3 is TGTGCCAGCAGCAAAGACAGTTACTACGAGCAGTACTTC.

This clonotype has just a few counts. This chain's CDR3 is CASSLTAEGTYNEQFF. The CDR3 DNA is TGTGCCAGCAGCTTAACAGCGGAGGGGACCTACAATGAGCAGTTCTTC. The chain is built from TRBV7-3 and TRBJ2-1; possibly TRBD2 for D (6 bases). CDR1 and CDR2 (germline): SGHTA, FQGTGA. The CDR3 totals 16 residues. V was cut by 0 bases and J by 2 bases, with 11 bases left in between. The full variable domain, in which reference TRBV7-3 and TRBJ2-1 provide the parts outside the CDR3, is GAGVSQTPSNKVTEKGKYVELRCDPISGHTALYWYRQSLGQGPEFLIYFQGTGAADDSGLPNDRFFAVRPEGSVSTLKIQRTERGDSAVYLCASSLTAEGTYNEQFFGPGTRLTVL.

The chain combines TRBV6-1 with TRBJ2-6; 10 bases agree with TRBD1. This CDR3 region has 19 residues. J lost 2 bases, V lost 6 bases, and 13 bases had no gene match. Germline V CDR1 and CDR2: MNHNS, SASEGT. The CDR3 DNA reads TGTGCCAGCAGCAGCTCCTACCTGGACAGGGGGACTGGGGCCAACGTCCTGACTTTC. Translating gives CASSSSYLDRGTGANVLTF.

The chain combines TRBV15 with TRBJ2-4; D is unclear. Per the germline V gene, CDR1 is LNHNV and CDR2 is YYDKDF (reference sequence). The CDR3 has 16 amino acids. Trimming took 8 bases from V and 1 from J, leaving 18 bases between them. The CDR3 nucleotides are TGTGCCACCGCCGCCACACCCCTCGCTGCCAAAAACATTCAGTACTTC. Its protein is CATAATPLAAKNIQYF.

The chain employs TRBV5-1 and TRBJ2-7, with a weak D call TRBD1 (5 bases). With 0 bases removed from V and 7 bases from J, the gap between germline ends came to 20 bases. The germline V gene encodes CDR1 SGHRS and CDR2 YFSETQ. The CDR3 totals 16 residues. In DNA form, the CDR3 reads TGCGCCAGCAGCTTGGATCTCGCAGGGTCTAAGGGAGAGCAGTACTTC. Its translation: CASSLDLAGSKGEQYF.

V gene TRBV4-1 combines with J gene TRBJ2-7; tentative D call: TRBD2 (6 bases). CDR1 MGHRA and CDR2 YSYEKL come from the germline V gene. The CDR3 sequence is 15 residues long. The germline V and J ends were trimmed by 0 bases and 3 bases, with 12 bases remaining between them. The CDR3 sequence: CASSQDPGEGYEQYF. Here the CDR3 DNA reads TGCGCCAGCAGCCAAGATCCGGGAGAAGGCTACGAGCAGTACTTC.

This rearrangement joins TRBV6-5 to TRBJ1-2; possible D gene TRBD1, 5 bases. V was trimmed by 4 bases and J by 4 bases, leaving 19 bases between them. Germline assignment: CDR1 MNHEY and CDR2 SVGAGI. The CDR3 totals 16 residues. CDR3 in amino acids: CASSSSLRAWGYGYTF. In DNA, the CDR3 is TGTGCCAGCAGTTCGTCCCTCAGGGCATGGGGCTATGGCTACACCTTC.

The genes are TRBV12-3 or TRBV12-4 and TRBJ2-4; no firm D call. The CDR3 has 15 amino acids. Trimming shortened V by 5 bases and J by 0 bases, and 11 bases separated the two germline ends. In DNA form, the CDR3 reads TGTGCCAGCAGTCTTACCCCTGAAGCCAAAAACATTCAGTACTTC. It codes for CASSLTPEAKNIQYF.

The J gene is TRBJ2-7, the V gene TRBV20-1; possibly TRBD2 for D (5 bases). The CDR3 runs 14 residues. Deletions cut 3 bases from V and 4 bases from J, with 16 bases between. Germline V gene data show CDR1 as DFQATT and CDR2 as SNEGSKA (reference sequence). This CDR3 is CSASLQRHPYEQYF. CDR3 DNA sequence: TGCAGTGCTAGTTTACAGCGGCACCCTTACGAGCAGTACTTC.

This chain connects TRBV23-1 to TRBJ1-6; D is uncertain. TRBV23-1 is an ORF for which the function is uncertain. The length of the CDR3 is 15 residues. Trimming left V 4 bases short and J 8 bases short, with 15 bases between. The CDR3 loop reads CASSRRRKPDSPLHF. CDR3 coding DNA: TGCGCCAGCAGTCGGCGCCGGAAACCTGATTCACCCCTCCACTTT.